The subject of this entry is one TCR beta chain. Measured with immunoSEQ multiplex PCR; TCRdb has only the in-frame clones, and not every one. Found here are roughly 340,000 clones, around 87% of them singletons; the top ten hold about 1.9%. Those enrolled, adults aged 18 to 89 years, came from some 25 US areas. Trimming at V came to 5 bases and at J to 8 bases, leaving 11 bases not matched to a gene. The CDR3 runs to 16 residues. Germline CDR1 reads GTSNPN; CDR2 reads SVGIG (reference sequence). The data originate from a study of blood T cell repertoires in COVID-19. Study summary: The study counted Cohort 3 donors as recovered given two negative PCRs, clearance, or symptom resolution. Nucleic acid was either cDNA or gDNA, and it came from T cells, B-cell-depleted T cells, or PBMCs.

This receptor was identified in a man aged 35 to 55 in a cohort exposed to, infected with or recovered from COVID-19 (not recorded which). Sequenced sample: PBMCs or T cells enriched from blood (not recorded which). The chain uses TRBV30 and TRBJ1-6, with 11 bases identical to TRBD1. The DNA of the CDR3 is TGTGCCTGGGGGGGACAGGGGGGCCCAATTGATTCACCCCTCCACTTT. This sequence encodes CAWGGQGGPIDSPLHF.